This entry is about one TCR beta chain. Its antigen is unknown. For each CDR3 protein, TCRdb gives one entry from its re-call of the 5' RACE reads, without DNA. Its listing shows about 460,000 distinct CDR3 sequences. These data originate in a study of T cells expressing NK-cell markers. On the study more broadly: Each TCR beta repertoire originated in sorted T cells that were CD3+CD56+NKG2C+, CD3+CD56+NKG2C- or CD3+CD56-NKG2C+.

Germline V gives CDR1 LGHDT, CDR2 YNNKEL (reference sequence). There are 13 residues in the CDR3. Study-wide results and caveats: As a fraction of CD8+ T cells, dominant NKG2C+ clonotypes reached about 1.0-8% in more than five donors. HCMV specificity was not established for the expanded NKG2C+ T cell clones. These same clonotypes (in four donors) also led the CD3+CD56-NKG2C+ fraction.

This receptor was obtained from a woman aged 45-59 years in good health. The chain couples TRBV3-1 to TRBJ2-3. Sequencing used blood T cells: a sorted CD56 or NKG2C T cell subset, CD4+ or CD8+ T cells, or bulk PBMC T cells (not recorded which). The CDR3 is CASSQSRPDTQYF.